This T cell receptor beta chain was documented in a study of blood T cell repertoires in COVID-19. About the study: Sites in the United States, Italy and Spain provided acute and convalescent COVID-19 samples.

V lost 5 bases, J lost 1 base, and 6 bases stayed unmatched. The CDR3 sequence is 17 residues long. Germline V CDR1 and CDR2: MDHEN, SYDVKM. This table comes from immunoSEQ multiplex PCR, and its TCRdb copy is limited to in-frame clones, with some not included. In the table there are around 47,000 clones, under 90% of which are singletons. The receptor was derived from an older man with active or convalescent COVID-19. Sample: peripheral blood. The chain is built from TRBV28 and TRBJ2-4; TRBD2 matches 12 bases. CDR3 protein: CASSNRLAGDAKNIQYF. In nucleotides, the CDR3 is TGTGCCAGCAGTAACCGACTAGCGGGGGATGCCAAAAACATTCAGTACTTC.